This T cell receptor (beta chain) was sequenced in a study of T-cell reconstitution after alpha-beta-depleted transplantation in children. V was cut by 4 bases and J by 5 bases, with 15 bases left in between. Germline V CDR1 and CDR2: SGHRS, YFSETQ. The CDR3 totals 15 residues. This sample's TCRbeta library carried unique molecular identifier barcodes. In TCRdb, the PCR reads were re-called with MiXCR into one record per CDR3 protein. Here the sample spans 80,000 to 95,000 distinct CDR3 sequences, roughly 7.7% being singletons. This clonotype was counted at least ten times. V usage is TRBV5-1 and J usage is TRBJ1-4; D is ambiguous. The origin of this receptor is a human donor who donated a stem cell graft to a child with congenital amegakaryocytic thrombocytopenia. The sequencing here drew on PBMCs from the stem cell graft donor, taken from the stem cell graft. The CDR3 spells CASSNNGWENEKLFF. CDR3 nucleotide sequence: TGCGCCAGCAGCAACAACGGGTGGGAGAATGAAAAACTGTTTTTT.